This is a list of T cell receptor beta chains from one sample in a study of T cell responses to AZD1222 COVID-19 vaccine. Libraries were prepared by immunoSEQ multiplex PCR; TCRdb keeps only in-frame clonotypes and omits some of them. The sample carries roughly 56,000 clones, over 75% recorded once. The specimen was peripheral blood, collected on day 0 of AZD1222 vaccination. Receptors originate from an adult in good health. Each CDR3 is given with its conserved first and last residue. The D gene is left open where the match is weak. Size is stated for part of the rows, as once, few or many counts, or as a class when the clone is expanded.

clone size | J gene | D gene | V gene | CDR3 DNA | CDR3 protein
- | TRBJ2-1 | - | TRBV9 | TGTGCCAGCAGCGTAGGGGCAGCCTCCTACAATGAGCAGTTCTTC | CASSVGAASYNEQFF
- | TRBJ1-6 | TRBD1 | TRBV2 | TGTGCCAGCAGTCCGGGACAGGGCTATTCACCCCTCCACTTT | CASSPGQGYSPLHF
- | TRBJ1-1 | - | TRBV12-3/TRBV12-4 | TGTGCCACCTCTTCTTTGGGGACTGAAGCTTTCTTT | CATSSLGTEAFF
- | TRBJ2-7 | TRBD1 | TRBV11-3 | TGTGCCAGCAGCCCGGGACAGGGGGCCGAGCAGTACTTC | CASSPGQGAEQYF
- | TRBJ1-1 | TRBD1 | TRBV7-9 | TGTGCCAGCAGCCCCGGGGACAGGGGGCTAGGGTTCGACACTGAAGCTTTCTTT | CASSPGDRGLGFDTEAFF
once | TRBJ2-7 | - | TRBV28 | TGTGCCAGCAGCCGGACAGAGTACGAGCAGTACTTC | CASSRTEYEQYF
- | TRBJ1-6 | TRBD1 | TRBV28 | TGTGCCAGCAGTTTAGCGGACAGGGATAATTCACCCCTCCACTTT | CASSLADRDNSPLHF
- | TRBJ1-5 | - | TRBV28 | TGTGCCAGCAGTCCCCATAATCAGCCCCAGCATTTT | CASSPHNQPQHF
- | TRBJ1-2 | - | TRBV4-1 | TGCGCCAGCAGCCAAGAGTCCAACGGTGCCTATGGCTACACCTTC | CASSQESNGAYGYTF
- | TRBJ1-6 | - | TRBV25-1 | TGTGCCAGCAGTGGCGCAGGGAATTCACCCCTCCACTTT | CASSGAGNSPLHF
few | TRBJ1-5 | - | TRBV10-2 | TGCGCCAGCAGTGAGTCGTGGATTGGTCAGCCCCAGCATTTT | CASSESWIGQPQHF
- | TRBJ2-7 | - | TRBV2 | TGTGCCAGCAGTGAAGACAGGTACTACGAGCAGTACTTC | CASSEDRYYEQYF
once | TRBJ2-2 | TRBD1 | TRBV6-5 | TGTGCCAGCAGTTCCGGGACAGAGATCGGGGAGCTGTTTTTT | CASSSGTEIGELFF
few | TRBJ1-2 | - | TRBV7-8 | TGTGCCAGCAGCCCACAGGGTCCTGATGGCTACACCTTC | CASSPQGPDGYTF
- | TRBJ2-3 | TRBD2 | TRBV19 | TGTGCCAGTAGTAACGTAGCGGGGTCGGGGGATACGCAGTATTTT | CASSNVAGSGDTQYF
- | TRBJ2-5 | TRBD2 | TRBV5-1 | TGCGCCAGCAGCTTGGTAATAGCGGGGGGCGCGGTAAAGACCCAGTACTTC | CASSLVIAGGAVKTQYF
few | TRBJ2-3 | - | TRBV18 | TGTGCCAGCTCACTCGGGTCAGATACGCAGTATTTT | CASSLGSDTQYF
- | TRBJ1-4 | - | TRBV11-2 | TGTGCCAGCAGCCCCGGGTCGGGAGTAACTAATGAAAAACTGTTTTTT | CASSPGSGVTNEKLFF
- | TRBJ2-7 | - | TRBV2 | TGTGCCAGCAGAGGGGCCCTTAGCTCCTACGAGCAGTACTTC | CASRGALSSYEQYF
- | TRBJ2-3 | - | TRBV3-1/TRBV3-2 | TGTGCCAGCACTCAAAGGGAGATTCCAGATACGCAGTATTTT | CASTQREIPDTQYF
- | TRBJ1-5 | - | TRBV19 | TGTGCCAGTAGTATATGGACAGCTAATCAGCCCCAGCATTTT | CASSIWTANQPQHF
- | TRBJ2-2 | - | TRBV6-5 | TGTGCCAGCACCAAAAGCCCGGGTGGCACCGGGGAGCTGTTTTTT | CASTKSPGGTGELFF
- | TRBJ2-5 | - | TRBV4-2 | TGTGCCAGCAGCCCAGCCGGGGACCAAGAGACCCAGTACTTC | CASSPAGDQETQYF
- | TRBJ2-7 | - | TRBV13 | TGTGCCAGCAGCCATCGTACGGGGCTAGACTACGAGCAGTACTTC | CASSHRTGLDYEQYF
- | TRBJ2-1 | TRBD2 | TRBV3-1/TRBV3-2 | TGTGCCAGCAGCCACCAGGGACTAGCGGGGGCCACGAGCTCCTACAATGAGCAGTTCTTC | CASSHQGLAGATSSYNEQFF
- | TRBJ1-4 | - | TRBV5-6 | TGTGCCAGCAGCTTGGCCGGGAGAGCTAATGAAAAACTGTTTTTT | CASSLAGRANEKLFF
- | TRBJ2-5 | - | TRBV13 | TGTGCCAGCAGCCCCCCGGAAGGTGGGGAAGAGACCCAGTACTTC | CASSPPEGGEETQYF
- | TRBJ2-1 | TRBD2 | TRBV5-1 | TGCGCCAGCAGTGAGAACCCGATGGGACTAGCGGGGTCCGTTCCGTTCTTC | CASSENPMGLAGSVPFF
- | TRBJ1-4 | - | TRBV28 | TGTGCCAGCAGTTTAGCCCTGGGGGGACGAGGAGGGAAACTGTTTTTT | CASSLALGGRGGKLFF
- | TRBJ2-7 | - | TRBV4-1 | TGCGCCAGCAGCCAAGTCCCAGGAGCAAAAACCTACGAGCAGTACTTC | CASSQVPGAKTYEQYF
- | TRBJ2-1 | - | TRBV5-4 | TGTGCCAGCAGCTTGGTATACAATGAGCAGTTCTTC | CASSLVYNEQFF
- | TRBJ1-6 | - | TRBV6-2/TRBV6-3 | TGTGCCAGCAGTTACGGGCAGGGTGGTGATTCACCCCTCCACTTT | CASSYGQGGDSPLHF
- | TRBJ2-7 | - | TRBV28 | TGTGCCAGCAGCGAGATACAGGGCTACGAGCAGTACTTC | CASSEIQGYEQYF